Sequencing of this T cell receptor (beta chain) was carried out in a study of blood T cell repertoires in COVID-19. Study information: Acute and convalescent COVID-19 specimens originated in the United States, Italy and Spain. PBMCs, B-cell-depleted T cells, or T cells were the source of the cDNA or gDNA that made up the material.

The CDR3 contains 15 residues. The J segment lost 8 bases and the V segment lost 3 bases, leaving 4 bases of the junction unmatched. CDR1 and CDR2 from the germline V gene are KGHSH and LQKENI. The authors' processing: The assay estimated nucleated cells by amplifying reference gene primers. Some clones are missing from TCRdb's copy, which holds only in-frame ones; the method was immunoSEQ multiplex PCR. The D gene and trimming were derived from the DNA, and the V and J assignments and clone size from that table. This repertoire shows nearly 200,000 clones, around 80% found once; its top ten account for 6% to 8%.

This sequence originates from a human donor with acute or convalescent COVID-19. The donor label of this sample is uncertain. The V and J genes are TRBV18 and TRBJ1-4, with TRBD1 matching 12 bases. Specimen: peripheral blood. The CDR3 loop reads CASSPSGTGGEKLFF. In DNA, the CDR3 is TGTGCCAGCTCACCGTCCGGGACAGGGGGCGAAAAACTGTTTTTT. Filled out from reference TRBV18 and TRBJ1-4, the complete variable domain reads NAGVMQNPRHLVRRRGQEARLRCSPMKGHSHVYWYRQLPEEGLKFMVYLQKENIIDESGMPKERFSAEFPKEGPSILRIQQVVRGDSAAYFCASSPSGTGGEKLFFGSGTQLSVL.